Below, one TCR beta chain is given with its context. The sample comes from a study of cytomegalovirus exposure and HLA in healthy donors. Germline values: CDR1 SGDLS, CDR2 YYNGEE. V was clipped by 4 bases and J by 4 bases; unmatched bases: 5. This CDR3 is built from 15 residues. Primers: 60 Vbeta forward and 13 Jbeta reverse. In the authors' workflow: The count from a later analysis was some 83 million unique TCR beta chains, some 11 million of them shared. Produced via immunoSEQ multiplex PCR; TCRdb's table is partial and in-frame only. D and trimming come from the DNA, and the V and J calls and clone size come from that table. This sample's table has around 60,000 clones.

This chain links TRBV9 with TRBJ2-1; 10 bases are a match to TRBD2. The specimen was PBMCs. This receptor was taken from a man under 40 in good health and CMV-seropositive. In DNA form, the CDR3 reads TGTGCCAGCAGCAGTACTAGCGGGGAATACAATGAGCAGTTCTTC. It encodes CASSSTSGEYNEQFF. Looking up the rest from reference TRBV9 and TRBJ2-1 gives the full variable domain: DSGVTQTPKHLITATGQRVTLRCSPRSGDLSVYWYQQSLDQGLQFLIQYYNGEERAKGNILERFSAQQFPDLHSELNLSSLELGDSALYFCASSSTSGEYNEQFFGPGTRLTVL.